This is a list of T cell receptor beta chains from one sample in a study of cytomegalovirus exposure and HLA in healthy donors. TCRdb's table, derived via immunoSEQ multiplex PCR, lists solely in-frame clones and lacks some. The data hold about 200,000 clones, with around 80% observed a single time. Material: PBMCs. These receptors originate from a man aged 50-59 years in good health and CMV-seronegative. Each CDR3 is given with its conserved first and last residue. A D gene is named only where the DNA matches it firmly. Size values are once, few and many counts, or a class for expanded clones, and some rows have none.

V: TRBV7-2; D: .; length: 16; J: TRBJ2-5; size: .; CDR3: CASTRWGEAFQETQYF; DNA: TGTGCCAGCACCCGCTGGGGGGAGGCCTTCCAAGAGACCCAGTACTTC
V: TRBV5-1; D: TRBD2; length: 15; J: TRBJ2-7; size: .; CDR3: CASSRELAGEKEQYF; DNA: TGCGCCAGCAGCCGGGAATTGGCGGGAGAGAAAGAGCAGTACTTC
V: TRBV18; D: .; length: 15; J: TRBJ1-1; size: few; CDR3: CASSPFAELNTEAFF; DNA: TGTGCCAGCTCCCCCTTCGCGGAACTGAACACTGAAGCTTTCTTT
V: TRBV10-3; D: TRBD2; length: 16; J: TRBJ2-5; size: .; CDR3: CAISGGLAGGQETQYF; DNA: TGTGCCATCAGTGGGGGACTAGCGGGAGGCCAAGAGACCCAGTACTTC
V: TRBV5-4; D: TRBD2; length: 15; J: TRBJ2-1; size: .; CDR3: CASSLRREVYNEQFF; DNA: TGTGCCAGCAGCTTGCGGCGGGAGGTCTACAATGAGCAGTTCTTC
V: TRBV4-1; D: .; length: 15; J: TRBJ2-3; size: .; CDR3: CASSRGDREADTQYF; DNA: TGCGCCAGCAGCCGAGGAGACAGGGAGGCAGATACGCAGTATTTT
V: TRBV28; D: TRBD1; length: 17; J: TRBJ2-2; size: .; CDR3: CASSLWGVGQGTGELFF; DNA: TGTGCCAGCAGTTTATGGGGAGTCGGACAGGGCACCGGGGAGCTGTTTTTT
V: TRBV7-8; D: .; length: 15; J: TRBJ2-7; size: .; CDR3: CASSPEAGLSYEQYF; DNA: TGTGCCAGCAGTCCCGAAGCCGGGTTATCCTACGAGCAGTACTTC
V: TRBV28; D: TRBD2; length: 15; J: TRBJ2-7; size: once; CDR3: CASTSSGDISKWQYF; DNA: TGTGCCAGCACCTCTAGCGGAGATATCTCTAAATGGCAGTACTTC
V: TRBV6-6; D: TRBD1; length: 13; J: TRBJ2-7; size: .; CDR3: CASRDRGANEQYF; DNA: TGTGCCAGCAGGGACAGGGGGGCGAACGAGCAGTACTTC
V: TRBV10-2; D: .; length: 12; J: TRBJ1-5; size: .; CDR3: CASSDGNQPQHF; DNA: TGCGCCAGCAGTGACGGCAATCAGCCCCAGCATTTT
V: TRBV10-2; D: TRBD1; length: 15; J: TRBJ1-1; size: .; CDR3: CASSAWDSLGTEAFF; DNA: TGCGCCAGCAGCGCGTGGGACAGCCTGGGCACTGAAGCTTTCTTT
V: TRBV27; D: TRBD1; length: 14; J: TRBJ2-7; size: .; CDR3: CASSPGTGGYEQYF; DNA: TGTGCCAGCAGTCCCGGGACAGGGGGCTACGAGCAGTACTTC
V: TRBV9; D: TRBD2; length: 15; J: TRBJ2-3; size: .; CDR3: CASSVDGRERDTQYF; DNA: TGTGCCAGCAGCGTAGACGGGAGGGAACGGGATACGCAGTATTTT
V: TRBV28; D: TRBD2; length: 15; J: TRBJ2-7; size: .; CDR3: CASTPGGSGRYEQYF; DNA: TGTGCCAGCACCCCGGGCGGTAGCGGGAGATACGAGCAGTACTTC
V: TRBV5-1; D: TRBD1; length: 17; J: TRBJ1-4; size: .; CDR3: CASSLGQGAPSNEKLFF; DNA: TGCGCCAGCAGCTTGGGACAGGGGGCTCCTTCTAATGAAAAACTGTTTTTT
V: TRBV7-8; D: .; length: 16; J: TRBJ1-4; size: few; CDR3: CASSLAAWGRGEKLFF; DNA: TGTGCCAGCAGCTTAGCGGCTTGGGGTAGGGGAGAAAAACTGTTTTTT
V: TRBV9; D: .; length: 13; J: TRBJ2-1; size: .; CDR3: CASSIQDYNEQFF; DNA: TGTGCCAGCAGCATACAGGACTACAATGAGCAGTTCTTC
V: TRBV9; D: .; length: 15; J: TRBJ2-1; size: .; CDR3: CASSAEDFPYNEQFF; DNA: TGTGCCAGCAGCGCAGAGGACTTTCCATACAATGAGCAGTTCTTC
V: TRBV5-4; D: TRBD1; length: 15; J: TRBJ2-4; size: .; CDR3: CASSLNSGGGNIQYF; DNA: TGTGCCAGCAGCTTGAATTCAGGGGGCGGGAACATTCAGTACTTC
V: TRBV4-2; D: .; length: 15; J: TRBJ2-1; size: .; CDR3: CASTKEGYSYNEQFF; DNA: TGTGCCAGCACCAAGGAGGGCTACTCCTACAATGAGCAGTTCTTC
V: TRBV30; D: .; length: 12; J: TRBJ1-6; size: .; CDR3: CAWSVGQTPLHF; DNA: TGTGCCTGGAGTGTAGGACAGACACCCCTCCACTTT
V: TRBV2; D: .; length: 14; J: TRBJ2-6; size: .; CDR3: CASRALGGANVLTF; DNA: TGTGCCAGCAGAGCGTTGGGTGGGGCCAACGTCCTGACTTTC
V: TRBV19; D: .; length: 14; J: TRBJ1-5; size: .; CDR3: CASMGGQKFSAQHF; DNA: TGTGCCAGTATGGGCGGACAGAAGTTTTCAGCCCAGCATTTT
V: TRBV27; D: .; length: 14; J: TRBJ2-5; size: few; CDR3: CASSAGWRQETQYF; DNA: TGTGCCAGCAGTGCGGGATGGCGCCAAGAGACCCAGTACTTC
V: TRBV5-1; D: TRBD1; length: 14; J: TRBJ1-2; size: .; CDR3: CASSPWQGGYGYTF; DNA: TGCGCCAGCAGCCCGTGGCAGGGGGGTTATGGCTACACCTTC
V: TRBV27; D: .; length: 19; J: TRBJ2-7; size: .; CDR3: CASSLSTGLASGSTYEQYF; DNA: TGTGCCAGCAGTTTATCAACAGGGCTCGCTAGCGGATCAACCTACGAGCAGTACTTC
V: TRBV19; D: TRBD2; length: 14; J: TRBJ2-5; size: .; CDR3: CASRGTSPRETQYF; DNA: TGTGCCAGTAGAGGGACTAGCCCGAGGGAGACCCAGTACTTC
V: TRBV9; D: TRBD2; length: 16; J: TRBJ2-2; size: .; CDR3: CASSLSGRADTGELFF; DNA: TGTGCCAGCAGCCTTAGCGGGAGGGCCGACACCGGGGAGCTGTTTTTT
V: TRBV5-1; D: .; length: 15; J: TRBJ1-1; size: .; CDR3: CASSLGPQTLPEAFF; DNA: TGCGCCAGCAGCTTGGGGCCGCAGACACTTCCTGAAGCTTTCTTT
V: TRBV27; D: TRBD1; length: 14; J: TRBJ2-7; size: .; CDR3: CASSFGTGGYEQYF; DNA: TGTGCCAGCAGTTTTGGGACAGGGGGATACGAGCAGTACTTC
V: TRBV7-9; D: .; length: 14; J: TRBJ2-5; size: .; CDR3: CASSLDPAGETQYF; DNA: TGTGCCAGCAGCTTAGATCCAGCGGGAGAGACCCAGTACTTC
V: TRBV15; D: .; length: 15; J: TRBJ2-1; size: .; CDR3: CATSIWSGSYNEQFF; DNA: TGTGCCACCAGCATCTGGAGTGGCTCCTACAATGAGCAGTTCTTC
V: TRBV18; D: .; length: 13; J: TRBJ2-7; size: .; CDR3: CASSPVAGVEQYF; DNA: TGTGCCAGCTCACCGGTGGCAGGGGTCGAGCAGTACTTC
V: TRBV11-2; D: .; length: 12; J: TRBJ2-7; size: .; CDR3: CASSLSIYEQYF; DNA: TGTGCCAGCAGCTTATCCATTTACGAGCAGTACTTC
V: TRBV5-1; D: TRBD1; length: 16; J: TRBJ1-4; size: .; CDR3: CASSVGQGTTNEKLFF; DNA: TGCGCCAGCAGCGTCGGACAGGGTACAACTAATGAAAAACTGTTTTTT
V: TRBV2; D: TRBD1; length: 13; J: TRBJ1-1; size: .; CDR3: CASSLQGFAEAFF; DNA: TGTGCCAGCAGCCTACAGGGGTTCGCCGAAGCTTTCTTT
V: TRBV11-1; D: TRBD2; length: 19; J: TRBJ2-1; size: .; CDR3: CASSLGETGGPPGHNEQFF; DNA: TGTGCCAGCAGCTTAGGGGAGACGGGAGGCCCTCCGGGACACAATGAGCAGTTCTTC
V: TRBV7-9; D: TRBD1; length: 15; J: TRBJ2-7; size: once; CDR3: CASSSARGPFYEQYF; DNA: TGTGCCAGCAGCTCAGCCAGGGGGCCGTTCTACGAGCAGTACTTC